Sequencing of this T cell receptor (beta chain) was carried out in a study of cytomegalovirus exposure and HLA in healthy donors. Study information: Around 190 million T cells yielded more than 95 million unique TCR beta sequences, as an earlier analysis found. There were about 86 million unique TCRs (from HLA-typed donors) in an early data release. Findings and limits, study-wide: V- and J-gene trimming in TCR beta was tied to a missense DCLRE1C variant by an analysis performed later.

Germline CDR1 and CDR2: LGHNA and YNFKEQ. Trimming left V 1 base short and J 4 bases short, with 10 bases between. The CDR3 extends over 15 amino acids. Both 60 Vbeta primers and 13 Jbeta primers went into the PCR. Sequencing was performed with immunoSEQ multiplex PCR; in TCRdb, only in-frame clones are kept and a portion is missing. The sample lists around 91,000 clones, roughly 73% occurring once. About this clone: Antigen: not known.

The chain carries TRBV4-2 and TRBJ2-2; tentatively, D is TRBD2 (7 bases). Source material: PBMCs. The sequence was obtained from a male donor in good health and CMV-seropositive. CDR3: CASSQGEGGTGELFF. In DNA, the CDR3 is TGTGCCAGCAGCCAAGGGGAGGGGGGCACCGGGGAGCTGTTTTTT.